This is a list of T cell receptor beta chains from one sample in a study of graft-versus-host responses after intestinal transplantation. Libraries were prepared by immunoSEQ multiplex PCR; TCRdb keeps only in-frame clonotypes and omits some of them. The table shows tens of thousands of clones, with 40% to 50% occurring only once. Sample: alloreactive CD4+ T cells from a mixed lymphocyte reaction culture, taken before intestinal transplant. These receptor sequences come from a human patient who received an intestinal transplant. Each CDR3 is given with its conserved first and last residue. The D gene is left open where the match is weak. Not every row has a clone size; where given, it reads once, few, many or a size class.

clone_size: few; d_call: .; j_call: TRBJ1-4; v_call: TRBV27; cdr3_aa: CASSLLRGEKLFF; cdr3_nt: TGTGCCAGCAGTTTACTAAGGGGTGAAAAACTGTTTTTT
clone_size: .; d_call: .; j_call: TRBJ2-7; v_call: TRBV5-1; cdr3_aa: CASSSYRKNSYEQYF; cdr3_nt: TGCGCCAGCAGCTCCTACAGGAAGAACTCCTACGAGCAGTACTTC
clone_size: .; d_call: TRBD1; j_call: TRBJ1-5; v_call: TRBV28; cdr3_aa: CASSLGQGVMPQHF; cdr3_nt: TGTGCCAGCAGTTTGGGACAGGGAGTAATGCCCCAGCATTTT
clone_size: few; d_call: TRBD2; j_call: TRBJ2-1; v_call: TRBV18; cdr3_aa: CASSPPGLAGGQNEQFF; cdr3_nt: TGTGCCAGCTCACCACCGGGACTAGCGGGGGGGCAAAATGAGCAGTTCTTC
clone_size: once; d_call: .; j_call: TRBJ1-2; v_call: TRBV2; cdr3_aa: CASSELTDYGYTF; cdr3_nt: TGTGCCAGCAGTGAATTGACAGACTATGGCTACACCTTC
clone_size: .; d_call: TRBD1; j_call: TRBJ1-2; v_call: TRBV18; cdr3_aa: CASSPTWTGLYYGYTF; cdr3_nt: TGTGCCAGCTCACCAACCTGGACAGGGCTCTACTATGGCTACACCTTC
clone_size: .; d_call: .; j_call: TRBJ1-1; v_call: TRBV11-2; cdr3_aa: CASSFPGATEAFF; cdr3_nt: TGTGCCAGCAGCTTCCCAGGGGCCACTGAAGCTTTCTTT
clone_size: few; d_call: .; j_call: TRBJ1-4; v_call: TRBV10-3; cdr3_aa: CAISQGLAANEKLFF; cdr3_nt: TGTGCCATCAGTCAGGGGTTGGCAGCTAATGAAAAACTGTTTTTT
clone_size: few; d_call: TRBD2; j_call: TRBJ2-5; v_call: TRBV7-7; cdr3_aa: CASSLGTSLLETQYF; cdr3_nt: TGTGCTAGCAGCTTAGGGACTAGTCTTCTAGAGACCCAGTACTTC
clone_size: .; d_call: .; j_call: TRBJ1-3; v_call: TRBV5-1; cdr3_aa: CASSLEGGLGNTIYF; cdr3_nt: TGCGCCAGCAGCTTGGAGGGGGGGCTCGGAAACACCATATATTTT
clone_size: .; d_call: TRBD1; j_call: TRBJ2-5; v_call: TRBV5-4; cdr3_aa: CASSRTDRPETQYF; cdr3_nt: TGTGCCAGCAGCCGAACGGACAGGCCAGAGACCCAGTACTTC
clone_size: .; d_call: .; j_call: TRBJ2-7; v_call: TRBV21-1; cdr3_aa: CASSKVRTGDSYEQYF; cdr3_nt: TGTGCCAGCAGCAAAGTTAGGACAGGGGATTCCTACGAGCAGTACTTC
clone_size: .; d_call: TRBD1; j_call: TRBJ1-3; v_call: TRBV18; cdr3_aa: CASSPQGGGNTIYF; cdr3_nt: TGTGCCAGCTCACCCCAGGGGGGTGGAAACACCATATATTTT
clone_size: .; d_call: .; j_call: TRBJ1-1; v_call: TRBV19; cdr3_aa: CASRPGLDYEAFF; cdr3_nt: TGTGCCAGCCGCCCAGGCCTTGACTACGAAGCTTTCTTT
clone_size: few; d_call: .; j_call: TRBJ2-3; v_call: TRBV7-8; cdr3_aa: CASSGEMLGGWDTQYF; cdr3_nt: TGTGCCAGCAGCGGGGAAATGTTGGGGGGTTGGGATACGCAGTATTTT
clone_size: .; d_call: TRBD1; j_call: TRBJ1-1; v_call: TRBV5-1; cdr3_aa: CASSYYGQGVGTEAFF; cdr3_nt: TGCGCCAGCAGCTACTATGGACAGGGGGTAGGCACTGAAGCTTTCTTT
clone_size: .; d_call: TRBD1; j_call: TRBJ1-5; v_call: TRBV4-2; cdr3_aa: CASSQEGTGGYNQPQHF; cdr3_nt: TGTGCCAGCAGCCAAGAGGGGACAGGGGGCTACAATCAGCCCCAGCATTTT